These 5 T cell receptor beta chains were sequenced from one sample in a study of T cell responses to AZD1222 COVID-19 vaccine. Repertoires were generated with immunoSEQ multiplex PCR, while TCRdb's copy carries only in-frame clones and drops some. The sample includes approximately 30,000 clones, roughly 73% seen only once; the top ten take 5.8%. The sample here was peripheral blood, taken on day 0 of AZD1222 vaccination. Source of these receptors: an adult in good health.

The V gene is TRBV5-5, the J gene TRBJ1-2; the match to TRBD1 covers 9 bases. Unmatched junction bases numbered 4, after V lost 2 bases and J lost 2 bases. Germline loops: CDR1 SGHKS, CDR2 YYEKEE (reference sequence). This CDR3 has 15 amino acids. The CDR3 protein is CASSLQGQGNYGYTF. CDR3 bases: TGTGCCAGCAGCTTACAAGGACAGGGGAACTATGGCTACACCTTC.

A word on this clone: This sample includes further DNA sequences coding for the same CDR3. The genes are TRBV6-5 and TRBJ2-3; weak D call: TRBD2 (5 bases). Trimming took off 10 bases at V and 6 bases at J, with 23 bases between the two ends. Looked up from germline, CDR1 is MNHEY and CDR2 is SVGAGI. The CDR3 has 15 amino acids. The CDR3 nucleotides are TGTGCCATTAGAGACCGGGATTCTCCTTCGGATACGCAGTATTTT. It encodes CAIRDRDSPSDTQYF.

The chain combines TRBV7-2 with TRBJ1-5; D call uncertain. The germline CDR1 and CDR2 sequences are SGHTA and FQGNSA. The CDR3 totals 16 residues. V shed 5 bases and J shed 3 bases, with 17 bases lying between them. The DNA for the CDR3 is TGTGCCAGCAGCCCAAGCCGCAGGTTTGACAATCAGCCCCAGCATTTT. Protein: CASSPSRRFDNQPQHF.

The chain carries TRBV30 and TRBJ1-1; D perhaps matches TRBD1 (6 bases). The CDR3 extends over 15 amino acids. Trimming shortened V by 1 base and J by 1 base, and 13 bases separated the two germline ends. CDR1 is GTSNPN, CDR2 SVGIG, per germline (reference sequence). The CDR3 region is CAWSGLGGTNTEAFF. As DNA, the CDR3 is TGTGCCTGGAGTGGCTTAGGGGGGACGAACACTGAAGCTTTCTTT.

This clone occurred a few times. The chain has TRBV28 and TRBJ2-7, with D unclear. Trimming removed 7 bases from V and 1 base from J, with 8 bases in between. Germline V lookup: CDR1 MDHEN, CDR2 SYDVKM. The CDR3 sequence is 12 residues long. Here the CDR3 reads CASTTTSYEQYF. The CDR3 DNA follows: TGTGCCAGCACCACGACATCCTACGAGCAGTACTTC.